This passage covers 22 T cell receptor beta chains from one sample sequenced in a study of T cell responses to AZD1222 COVID-19 vaccine. Libraries were prepared by immunoSEQ multiplex PCR; TCRdb keeps only in-frame clonotypes and omits some of them. The table has some 140,000 clones, roughly 86% seen once. This specimen consisted of peripheral blood, obtained 28 days after the second AZD1222 dose. The source of these receptors is an adult who received the AZD1222 COVID-19 vaccine.

This chain links TRBV7-2 with TRBJ2-1, with 7 bases that match TRBD1. J lost 0 bases, V lost 5 bases, and 4 bases had no gene match. Per germline, CDR1 SGHTA and CDR2 FQGNSA. There are 15 residues in the CDR3. The CDR3 loop reads CASSTGQSSYNEQFF. CDR3 sequence (DNA): TGTGCCAGCAGCACGGGACAGAGCTCCTACAATGAGCAGTTCTTC.

V gene TRBV5-4 combines with J gene TRBJ2-3; TRBD2 might be the D (6 bases). Germline CDR1 reads SGHNT; CDR2 reads YYREEE (reference sequence). The CDR3 has 15 amino acids. V lost 4 bases to trimming and J lost 2 bases, with 14 bases between them. The CDR3 DNA is TGTGCCAGCAGCCCGGGCGGAGGGAACACAGATACGCAGTATTTT. Translation: CASSPGGGNTDTQYF. Filled out from reference TRBV5-4 and TRBJ2-3, the complete variable domain reads ETGVTQSPTHLIKTRGQQVTLRCSSQSGHNTVSWYQQALGQGPQFIFQYYREEENGRGNFPPRFSGLQFPNYSSELNVNALELDDSALYLCASSPGGGNTDTQYFGPGTRLTVL.

The V and J genes are TRBV7-2 and TRBJ1-6, with TRBD1 identical over 7 bases. The CDR3 extends over 18 amino acids. CDR1 and CDR2 (germline): SGHTA, FQGNSA. V shed 5 bases and J 0 bases; nucleotides not matched to a gene: 10. As DNA, the CDR3 is TGTGCCAGCAGCCGGGACAGAGGAATGGGCTCCTATAATTCACCCCTCCACTTT. It encodes CASSRDRGMGSYNSPLHF.

The chain combines TRBV2 with TRBJ1-1; 9 bases line up with TRBD1. V lost 7 bases and J lost 3; bases outside the gene matches: 6. CDR3 length equals 14 residues. Germline V gives CDR1 SNHLY, CDR2 FYNNEI. The CDR3 is CASNTGGMDTEAFF. CDR3 DNA sequence: TGTGCCAGCAATACAGGGGGCATGGACACTGAAGCTTTCTTT. The full variable domain, rest sourced from reference TRBV2 and TRBJ1-1, is EPEVTQTPSHQVTQMGQEVILRCVPISNHLYFYWYRQILGQKVEFLVSFYNNEISEKSEIFDDQFSVERPDGSNFTLKIRSTKLEDSAMYFCASNTGGMDTEAFFGQGTRLTVV.

J is TRBJ2-7 and V is TRBV4-3; 9 bases fit TRBD2. The CDR3 consists of 15 residues. V lost 1 base, J lost 2 bases, and 3 bases stayed unmatched. Germline CDR1 reads LGHNA; CDR2 reads YSLEER. CDR3 residues: CASSQVLAGTYEQYF. The CDR3 DNA follows: TGCGCCAGCAGCCAAGTACTAGCGGGTACCTACGAGCAGTACTTC.

This rearrangement joins TRBV27 to TRBJ2-7; D is possibly TRBD1 (5 bases). The germline gives CDR1 MNHEY, CDR2 SMNVEV (reference sequence). Trimming took 4 bases from V and 0 from J, leaving 10 bases between them. There are 14 residues in the CDR3. As DNA, the CDR3 is TGTGCCAGCAGTTCCACAGGTAACTCCTACGAGCAGTACTTC. As protein: CASSSTGNSYEQYF.

The J gene is TRBJ2-2, the V gene TRBV7-3, with D tentatively TRBD2 (6 bases). Germline V gene data show CDR1 as SGHTA and CDR2 as FQGTGA. V was cut by 5 bases and J by 7 bases, with 14 bases left in between. CDR3 length equals 14 residues. For the CDR3, the DNA is TGTGCCAGCAGCCACGGCGGGGTCGGCGGGGAGCTGTTTTTT. This codes for CASSHGGVGGELFF. Using reference TRBV7-3 and TRBJ2-2 for the parts outside the CDR3, the full variable domain is GAGVSQTPSNKVTEKGKYVELRCDPISGHTALYWYRQSLGQGPEFLIYFQGTGAADDSGLPNDRFFAVRPEGSVSTLKIQRTERGDSAVYLCASSHGGVGGELFFGEGSRLTVL.

This clone showed up just a few times. CDR3 sequence reads: CASGEQADSPLHF. CDR3 coding DNA: TGTGCCAGCGGGGAACAGGCTGATTCACCCCTCCACTTT. The J gene is TRBJ1-6, the V gene TRBV11-3, with D perhaps matching TRBD1 (5 bases). The CDR3 contains 13 residues. Germline V gives CDR1 SGHNT, CDR2 YENEEA. V gave up 8 bases and J gave up 8 bases, with 13 bases separating them. Full variable domain (rest looked up from reference TRBV11-3 and TRBJ1-6): EAGVVQSPRYKIIEKKQPVAFWCNPISGHNTLYWYLQNLGQGPELLIRYENEEAVDDSQLPKDRFSAERLKGVDSTLKIQPAELGDSAVYLCASGEQADSPLHFGNGTRLTVT.

The chain joins TRBV7-9 to TRBJ2-7, with D hard to call. The CDR3 is 15 residues long. Trimming pared 5 bases from V and 9 bases from J, leaving 23 bases between. The germline V gene has CDR1 SEHNR and CDR2 FQNEAQ (reference sequence). The CDR3 here is CASSPTSRLYERQYF. DNA of the CDR3: TGTGCCAGCAGCCCAACCTCGAGGCTCTACGAGCGGCAGTACTTC.

The gene calls are TRBV29-1 and TRBJ2-7; D not certain. The CDR3 spans 11 residues. Germline CDR1 is SQVTM and CDR2 is ANQGSEA. V was trimmed by 6 bases and J by 1 base, leaving 7 bases between them. CDR3 loop: CSVKVSYEQYF. In nucleotides, the CDR3 is TGCAGCGTGAAGGTTTCCTACGAGCAGTACTTC.

This clone has just one count. This chain connects TRBV6-5 to TRBJ1-2; 10 nucleotides agree with TRBD1. Germline V gives CDR1 MNHEY, CDR2 SVGAGI. This CDR3 comprises 14 residues. V lost 4 bases, J lost 5 bases, and 4 bases stayed unmatched. The CDR3 loop is CASSWGQGSYGYTF. The CDR3 DNA is TGTGCCAGCAGTTGGGGACAGGGGAGTTATGGCTACACCTTC.

The J gene is TRBJ1-6, the V gene TRBV5-6, with D hard to call. The V and J ends lost 0 bases and 5 bases respectively, with 6 bases between them. This CDR3 has 14 amino acids. The germline V gene has CDR1 SGHDT and CDR2 YYEEEE. DNA for the CDR3: TGTGCCAGCAGCTTGGTCGGGGATAATTCACCCCTCCACTTT. Protein: CASSLVGDNSPLHF.

Concerning this clone itself: Compared with germline, one end of the junction differs, possibly owing to a read error. The rearrangement links TRBV7-7 to TRBJ2-5; 8 positions match TRBD1. The germline gives CDR1 SSHAT, CDR2 FNYEAQ (reference sequence). The CDR3 sequence is 13 residues long. The CDR3 coding sequence is TGTGCTAGCAGCCCGACAGGGGTCGAGACCCAGTACTTC. This gives the protein CASSPTGVETQYF.

This clone was recorded once. The chain has TRBV19 and TRBJ1-2; 10 bases fit TRBD1. Germline loops: CDR1 LNHDA, CDR2 SQIVND (reference sequence). The CDR3 spans 13 residues. The V gene end was trimmed by 5 bases and the J gene end by 11 bases; junction bases not matched to a gene: 8. DNA of the CDR3: TGTGCCAGTAGTCTCCGGGACAGGGGTAGTTACACCTTC. Translated: CASSLRDRGSYTF.

The J gene is TRBJ1-2, the V gene TRBV7-2, with D possibly being TRBD1 (6 bases). The CDR3 contains 15 residues. V was shortened by 7 bases and J by 5 bases, with 20 bases between the two germline ends. Germline V gene data show CDR1 as SGHTA and CDR2 as FQGNSA. CDR3 sequence reads: CASTPVGGGWYGYTF. The CDR3, as DNA: TGTGCCAGCACCCCGGTGGGAGGGGGATGGTATGGCTACACCTTC.

V gene TRBV7-2 combines with J gene TRBJ1-1; TRBD1 might be the D (5 bases). Germline CDR1 SGHTA, CDR2 FQGNSA. The CDR3 runs 14 residues. V was trimmed by 6 bases and J by 1 base, leaving 12 bases between them. The CDR3 coding sequence is TGTGCCAGCAGTCCCTGGGGGGGGAACACTGAAGCTTTCTTT. Protein: CASSPWGGNTEAFF. The full variable domain, completed using reference TRBV7-2 and TRBJ1-1, is GAGVSQSPSNKVTEKGKDVELRCDPISGHTALYWYRQSLGQGLEFLIYFQGNSAPDKSGLPSDRFSAERTGGSVSTLTIQRTQQEDSAVYLCASSPWGGNTEAFFGQGTRLTVV.

DNA for the CDR3: TGTGCCAGCAGTAACCGGGACAGGGTAAGCGCTTTCTTT. It translates to CASSNRDRVSAFF. This chain joins TRBV28 and TRBJ1-1; TRBD1 matches at 9 bases. The CDR3 length is 13 residues. Germline loops: CDR1 MDHEN, CDR2 SYDVKM. Trimming at V came to 5 bases and at J to 11 bases, leaving 9 bases not matched to a gene.

The chain's CDR3 is CASSPRDRVHEQYF. Written as DNA, the CDR3 is TGTGCCAGTAGTCCCCGGGACAGGGTCCACGAGCAGTACTTC. This chain uses TRBV19 with TRBJ2-7; 9 bases are shared with TRBD1. V shed 5 bases and J 5 bases; nucleotides not matched to a gene: 7. Germline CDR1 is LNHDA and CDR2 is SQIVND (reference sequence). The CDR3 runs 14 residues.

V is TRBV28 and J is TRBJ2-7; 9 bases align to TRBD1. The J segment lost 4 bases and the V segment lost 6 bases, leaving 4 bases of the junction unmatched. The CDR3 sequence is 13 residues long. From germline, CDR1 is MDHEN and CDR2 SYDVKM. Here the CDR3 reads CASRPGTGYEQYF. The CDR3 DNA is TGTGCCAGCAGGCCCGGGACAGGGTACGAGCAGTACTTC.

This clone was found a few times. The rearrangement uses TRBV6-2 or TRBV6-3 and TRBJ2-7, with 10 bases fitting TRBD2. CDR3 size: 15 residues. Germline loops: CDR1 MNHEY, CDR2 SVGEGT. V shed 5 bases, J shed 3 bases, and the junction held 7 bases outside the gene matches. CDR3 protein: CASSIPSGGRYEQYF. Here the CDR3 DNA reads TGTGCCAGCAGTATTCCTAGCGGGGGCCGCTACGAGCAGTACTTC.

The chain links TRBV3-1 (or the pseudogene TRBV3-2) to TRBJ2-1; the match to TRBD2 covers 11 bases. The CDR3 length is 16 residues. The ends lost 8 bases at V and 3 bases at J; junction bases unmatched: 9. Germline lookup yields CDR1 LGHDT and CDR2 YNNKEL (reference sequence). The CDR3 DNA sequence: TGTGCCAGCGGCGCACGAGGGACTAGCGGCTACAATGAGCAGTTCTTC. Its translation: CASGARGTSGYNEQFF.

This clone is a singleton in its sample. This CDR3 is CASSENPSTDTQYF. CDR3 coding DNA: TGTGCCAGCAGTGAAAATCCGAGCACAGATACGCAGTATTTT. The chain couples TRBV6-1 to TRBJ2-3, with D hard to call. The V gene lost 2 bases and the J gene lost 0 bases, with 6 bases spanning the gap. The CDR3 has 14 amino acids. Germline CDR1 MNHNS, CDR2 SASEGT.